Listed below are T cell receptor beta chains from one sample, sequenced in a study of beta chain features in type 1 diabetes. Profiling relied on immunoSEQ multiplex PCR, and the TCRdb table lists in-frame clones only, not all of them. This sample has about 180,000 clones, with about an eighth found just once. Sequences were obtained from central memory CD4+ T cells from blood. The receptors originated from a woman younger than 35 in good health. Both conserved end residues are trimmed from each CDR3.

V gene: TRBV5-6
J gene: TRBJ1-2
CDR3 protein: ASSFDRGQIYGYT

V gene: TRBV6-6
J gene: TRBJ2-5
CDR3 protein: ASYQGAGEQY

V gene: TRBV28
J gene: TRBJ1-2
CDR3 protein: ASNFPGQFYGYT

V gene: TRBV29-1
J gene: TRBJ2-7
CDR3 protein: SVMTFSGTEQY

V gene: TRBV7-3
J gene: TRBJ1-1
CDR3 protein: ASSLNLGQGEAF

V gene: TRBV2
J gene: TRBJ2-1
CDR3 protein: ASNRDYNEQF

V gene: TRBV20-1
J gene: TRBJ2-1
CDR3 protein: SASGDSGQF

V gene: TRBV25-1
J gene: TRBJ2-7
CDR3 protein: ASGRVGEQY

V gene: TRBV18
J gene: TRBJ2-7
CDR3 protein: ASSPGQGAYEQY

V gene: TRBV7-6
J gene: TRBJ2-1
CDR3 protein: ASSFGTSGPNEQF

V gene: TRBV11-2
J gene: TRBJ1-1
CDR3 protein: ASSSRRGWNTEAF

V gene: TRBV6-6
J gene: TRBJ1-5
CDR3 protein: ASSQTGGWADQPQH

V gene: TRBV14
J gene: TRBJ1-4
CDR3 protein: ASSQERGYNEKLF

V gene: TRBV30
J gene: TRBJ2-1
CDR3 protein: AWGDTGGYNEQF

V gene: TRBV11-2
J gene: TRBJ2-3
CDR3 protein: ASSPGELAGGSTDTQY

V gene: TRBV7-9
J gene: TRBJ2-3
CDR3 protein: ASSLGRELYSTDTQY

V gene: TRBV19
J gene: TRBJ2-1
CDR3 protein: ASSFREALNNEQF

V gene: TRBV27
J gene: TRBJ2-1
CDR3 protein: ASRHPYNEQF

V gene: TRBV9
J gene: TRBJ2-1
CDR3 protein: ASSIVLSSYNEQF

V gene: TRBV6-5
J gene: TRBJ1-1
CDR3 protein: ASSYGRHMNTEAF

V gene: TRBV9
J gene: TRBJ2-3
CDR3 protein: ASSVATDSAVTDTQY

V gene: TRBV30
J gene: TRBJ2-5
CDR3 protein: AWSRNRGSETQY

V gene: TRBV29-1
J gene: TRBJ2-5
CDR3 protein: SVARLTETQY

V gene: TRBV5-1
J gene: TRBJ2-5
CDR3 protein: ASSLGLAGGEETQY

V gene: TRBV10-3
J gene: TRBJ1-2
CDR3 protein: AISVQGQYGYT

V gene: TRBV10-3
J gene: TRBJ1-2
CDR3 protein: AISEERLNYGYT

V gene: TRBV5-6
J gene: TRBJ2-1
CDR3 protein: ASSFSGGAISYNEQF

V gene: TRBV7-9
J gene: TRBJ2-5
CDR3 protein: ASSKGLAGGIQETQY

V gene: TRBV9
J gene: TRBJ1-2
CDR3 protein: ASSVADRGDYGYT

V gene: TRBV4-1
J gene: TRBJ2-3
CDR3 protein: ASSQAMTSGRQNTQY

V gene: TRBV13
J gene: TRBJ1-1
CDR3 protein: ASSSFVAF

V gene: TRBV18
J gene: TRBJ1-2
CDR3 protein: ASSPGQGGGDGYT

V gene: TRBV6-6
J gene: TRBJ2-2
CDR3 protein: ASTHNMGRNTGELF

V gene: TRBV30
J gene: TRBJ2-5
CDR3 protein: AWSVGLADQETQY

V gene: TRBV5-5
J gene: TRBJ2-4
CDR3 protein: ASSLALIAAQKNIQY

V gene: TRBV18
J gene: TRBJ2-7
CDR3 protein: ASSYAPRQFEQY

V gene: TRBV2
J gene: TRBJ1-2
CDR3 protein: ASSEGTYGPYGYGYT

V gene: TRBV7-2
J gene: TRBJ1-5
CDR3 protein: ASSLSRGSNQPQH

V gene: TRBV6-5
J gene: TRBJ1-1
CDR3 protein: ASSYPGGTEAF

V gene: TRBV29-1
J gene: TRBJ2-7
CDR3 protein: SVAAGTQYEQY

V gene: TRBV18
J gene: TRBJ1-1
CDR3 protein: ASSRAGPTEAF

V gene: TRBV29-1
J gene: TRBJ1-5
CDR3 protein: SVEPGQGLPQH

V gene: TRBV21-1
J gene: TRBJ2-2
CDR3 protein: ASSKSCPTSGRLGNTGELF

V gene: TRBV7-2
J gene: TRBJ2-7
CDR3 protein: ASSLGPAGTAYEQY

V gene: TRBV7-9
J gene: TRBJ2-5
CDR3 protein: ASSRGTSGTQETQY